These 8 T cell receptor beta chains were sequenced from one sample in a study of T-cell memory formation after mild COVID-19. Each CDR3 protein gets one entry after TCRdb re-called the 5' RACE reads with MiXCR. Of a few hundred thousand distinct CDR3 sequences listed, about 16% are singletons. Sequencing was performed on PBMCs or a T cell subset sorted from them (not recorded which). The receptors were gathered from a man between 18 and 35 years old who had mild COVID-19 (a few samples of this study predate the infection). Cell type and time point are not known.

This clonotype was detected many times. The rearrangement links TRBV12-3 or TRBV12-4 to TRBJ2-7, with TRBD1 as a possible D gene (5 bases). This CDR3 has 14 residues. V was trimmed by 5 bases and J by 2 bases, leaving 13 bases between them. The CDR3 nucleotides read TGTGCCAGCAGTGACCAGGGCCTCGCCTACGAGCAGTACTTC. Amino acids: CASSDQGLAYEQYF.

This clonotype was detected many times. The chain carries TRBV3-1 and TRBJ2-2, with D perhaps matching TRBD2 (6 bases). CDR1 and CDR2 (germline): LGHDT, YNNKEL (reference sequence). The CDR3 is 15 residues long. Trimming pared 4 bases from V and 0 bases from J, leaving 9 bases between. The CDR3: CASSRGGSNTGELFF. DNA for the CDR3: TGTGCCAGCAGCCGCGGAGGGTCGAACACCGGGGAGCTGTTTTTT. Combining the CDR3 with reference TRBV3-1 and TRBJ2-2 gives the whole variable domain DTAVSQTPKYLVTQMGNDKSIKCEQNLGHDTMYWYKQDSKKFLKIMFSYNNKELIINETVPNRFSPKSPDKAHLNLHINSLELGDSAVYFCASSRGGSNTGELFFGEGSRLTVL.

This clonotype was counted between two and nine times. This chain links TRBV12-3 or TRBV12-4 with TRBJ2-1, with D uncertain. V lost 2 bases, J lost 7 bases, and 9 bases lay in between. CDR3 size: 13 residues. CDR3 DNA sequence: TGTGCCAGCAGTTTAATTTTCGGGAATGAGCAGTTCTTC. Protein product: CASSLIFGNEQFF.

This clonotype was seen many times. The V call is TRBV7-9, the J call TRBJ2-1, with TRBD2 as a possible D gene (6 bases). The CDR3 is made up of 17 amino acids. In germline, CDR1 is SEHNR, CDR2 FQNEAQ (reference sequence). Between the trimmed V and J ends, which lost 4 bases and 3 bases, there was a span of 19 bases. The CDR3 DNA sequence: TGTGCCAGCAGCTCCGCCTTGCGGACGGGGGACTACAATGAGCAGTTCTTC. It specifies CASSSALRTGDYNEQFF.

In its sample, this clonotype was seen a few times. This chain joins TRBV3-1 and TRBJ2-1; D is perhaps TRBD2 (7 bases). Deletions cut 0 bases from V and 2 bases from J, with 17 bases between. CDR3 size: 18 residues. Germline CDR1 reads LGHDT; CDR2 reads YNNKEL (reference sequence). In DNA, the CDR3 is TGTGCCAGCAGCCAAGATCAAGGGGGGGGGCTAGCCTACAATGAGCAGTTCTTC. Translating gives CASSQDQGGGLAYNEQFF.

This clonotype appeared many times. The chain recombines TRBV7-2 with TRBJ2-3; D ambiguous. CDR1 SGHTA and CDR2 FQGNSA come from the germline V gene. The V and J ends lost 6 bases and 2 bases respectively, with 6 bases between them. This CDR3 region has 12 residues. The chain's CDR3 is CASRPYTDTQYF. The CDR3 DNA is TGTGCCAGCAGGCCTTACACAGATACGCAGTATTTT.

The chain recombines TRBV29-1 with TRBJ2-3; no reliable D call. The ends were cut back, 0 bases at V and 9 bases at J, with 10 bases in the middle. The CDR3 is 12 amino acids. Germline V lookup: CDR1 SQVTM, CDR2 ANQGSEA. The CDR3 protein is CSVEEVVATQYF. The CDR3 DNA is TGCAGCGTTGAAGAGGTCGTGGCCACGCAGTATTTT.

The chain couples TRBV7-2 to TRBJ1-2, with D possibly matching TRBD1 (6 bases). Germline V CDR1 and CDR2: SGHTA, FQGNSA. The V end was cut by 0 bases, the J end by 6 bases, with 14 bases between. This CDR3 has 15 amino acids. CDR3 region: CASSLAHYPGDGYTF. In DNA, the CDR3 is TGTGCCAGCAGCTTAGCGCATTATCCAGGGGATGGCTACACCTTC.